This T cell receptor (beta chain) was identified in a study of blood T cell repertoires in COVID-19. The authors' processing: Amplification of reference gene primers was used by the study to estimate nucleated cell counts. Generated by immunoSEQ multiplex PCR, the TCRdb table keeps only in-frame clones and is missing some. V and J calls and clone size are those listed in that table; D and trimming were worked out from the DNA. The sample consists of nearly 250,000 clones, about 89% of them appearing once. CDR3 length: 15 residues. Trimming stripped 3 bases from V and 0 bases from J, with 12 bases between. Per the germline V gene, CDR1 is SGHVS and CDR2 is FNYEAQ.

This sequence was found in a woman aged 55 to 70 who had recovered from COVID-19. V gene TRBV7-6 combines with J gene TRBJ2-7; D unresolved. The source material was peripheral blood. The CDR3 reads CASSLLTGSSYEQYF. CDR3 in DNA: TGTGCCAGCAGCTTGCTAACCGGGTCCTCCTACGAGCAGTACTTC.